Listed here is a single TCR delta chain. This clone was picked up a small number of times. There is no known antigen for this receptor. This DNA's translation and the protein TCRdb lists, from a much larger clone, do not match at residue 3, likely due to a read error; the protein shown is translated from the DNA. CDR1 and CDR2, per the germline V gene, are GEAIGNYY and EKD. Measured from the cysteine to the phenylalanine, the CDR3 is 15 residues long. The entry retains the CDR3 DNA only, 45 bases that are in frame from base 1. In both library methods, multiplex PCR was carried out with primers targeting conserved V and J regions of the TCR genes. Purified and pooled amplicons were sequenced on an Illumina MiSeq platform. The study's processing was this. V(D)J alignment, clonotype assembly and translation were performed with MiXCR, whereas functionality assessment and CDR3 repertoire analyses were performed with VDJtools. CDR3 was defined according to IMGT, and analyses were limited to productive sequences using functional genes, with ORF genes and pseudogenes excluded. A custom Python script was used to search all patients and controls for identical amino acid CDR3s of major clonotypes (frequency >=5%). To compare clonotype frequencies between patients and controls, a one-sided non-parametric Wilcoxon test was applied. TCRdb reanalyzed the public reads with the CATT caller, and identical DNA sequences were merged afterwards. The authors' filters were not applied to this entry. For this sample the table gives 1,200 or so delta-chain clones, of which around 1.4% were detected only once. The ten top clones hold 41% of the sample.

Genomic DNA from peripheral blood mononuclear cells isolated from patients and controls was used for TCR sequencing. The control group, matched to the patients for age and sex, consisted of around 23 healthy adult blood donors (roughly twelve males and approximately eleven females) with a median age of 64 years. This specimen belongs to a study of gamma delta lymphoproliferative disorders and STAT genes (dated by TCRdb to 2016 to 2019). Turning to the overall study: The LymphoTrack Dx TCRG Assay was used to build gamma-chain libraries from a minimum of 50 ng of genomic DNA. To confirm results, a couple of gamma-chain samples and every delta-chain sample were sequenced twice. The study profiled TCR gamma and delta CDR3 repertoires by deep sequencing in Tgammadelta lymphoproliferative disease patients and healthy controls, within a larger immunophenotypic and STAT-mutation study. Because no corresponding Invivoscribe delta assay was available, delta-chain libraries were prepared according to the EuroClonality-NGS working group standard operating procedure. Points the paper makes about the study in general: It was noted by the authors that NGS specificity may be reduced at low frequencies, so confirmation of the public or private nature of leukemic clones is needed. When whole repertoires were clustered, gamma repertoires from patients formed a group apart from those of healthy controls, but delta repertoires showed no separation between the groups. Control T cells likely spanned varied maturation stages, while leukemic cells were skewed toward terminal effectors, potentially limiting patient-control comparisons. Nearly all major patient gamma and delta clonotypes were public, shared with at least one healthy donor; only two gamma clonotypes were private to disease.

The TCR was taken from a human donor in good health. What was sequenced was blood. The sequence links TRDV2 to TRDJ1, with 11 bases matching TRDD3. The bases read TGTGCCCGTGACAAGAACTGGGGGATAAAAAGCAAACTCATCTTT. The resulting protein is CARDKNWGIKSKLIF.